Listed below are T cell receptor beta chains from one sample, sequenced in a study of vaccination and CD4 T cells after COVID-19. TCRdb re-derived calls from the PCR reads in MiXCR, one entry per CDR3 protein. Here the sample spans about 4,500 distinct CDR3 sequences, 50% to 80% being singletons. Their cognate antigens are unknown. Sequencing was carried out using CD4+ T cells from blood, cultured in vitro. The receptor source for this set is a human donor in good health. CDR3s include the opening cysteine and the closing phenylalanine or tryptophan. The D gene is left open where the match is weak. Where a row states a size, it is once, few, many or the class of an expanded clone; other rows omit it.

D: TRBD1
J: TRBJ1-2
size: NA
length: 13
V: TRBV20-1
CDR3: CSGQGEMEYGYTF
DNA: TGCAGTGGACAGGGGGAGATGGAGTATGGCTACACCTTC

D: NA
J: TRBJ2-2
size: NA
length: 15
V: TRBV12-3/TRBV12-4
CDR3: CASSWSGAPTGELFF
DNA: TGTGCCAGCAGTTGGTCGGGGGCTCCTACCGGGGAGCTGTTTTTT

D: TRBD1
J: TRBJ1-2
size: few
length: 15
V: TRBV6-1
CDR3: CASSRGDRGKGGYTF
DNA: TGTGCCAGCAGTCGAGGGGACAGGGGAAAGGGTGGCTACACCTTC

D: TRBD1
J: TRBJ1-3
size: NA
length: 16
V: TRBV20-1
CDR3: CSARVRDRSSGNTIYF
DNA: TGCAGTGCTAGAGTCCGGGACAGGAGCTCTGGAAACACCATATATTTT

D: TRBD1
J: TRBJ1-1
size: NA
length: 16
V: TRBV6-1
CDR3: CASSRGTGRADTEAFF
DNA: TGTGCCAGCAGCCGGGGGACAGGGCGAGCTGATACTGAAGCTTTCTTT

D: NA
J: TRBJ1-2
size: NA
length: 13
V: TRBV20-1
CDR3: CSLQRDVVYGYTF
DNA: TGCAGTCTGCAAAGAGACGTAGTATATGGCTACACCTTC

D: TRBD1
J: TRBJ1-2
size: NA
length: 15
V: TRBV20-1
CDR3: CSAAGGDIELDGYTF
DNA: TGCAGTGCCGCAGGGGGGGACATAGAACTAGATGGCTACACCTTC

D: NA
J: TRBJ2-1
size: NA
length: 14
V: TRBV6-1
CDR3: CASGEASSYNEQFF
DNA: TGTGCCAGCGGCGAAGCCAGCTCCTACAATGAGCAGTTCTTC

D: NA
J: TRBJ1-3
size: NA
length: 14
V: TRBV6-5
CDR3: CASSYEAGVNTIYF
DNA: TGTGCCAGCAGTTACGAGGCAGGGGTAAACACCATATATTTT

D: NA
J: TRBJ1-5
size: NA
length: 15
V: TRBV20-1
CDR3: CSAREARGSNQPQHF
DNA: TGCAGTGCTAGAGAAGCCCGGGGTAGCAATCAGCCCCAGCATTTT

D: TRBD1
J: TRBJ2-2
size: NA
length: 16
V: TRBV12-5
CDR3: CASGLGTGVNTGELFF
DNA: TGTGCTAGTGGTTTAGGGACAGGGGTTAACACCGGGGAGCTGTTTTTT

D: NA
J: TRBJ2-6
size: few
length: 15
V: TRBV19
CDR3: CASTFGGSGANVLTF
DNA: TGTGCCAGCACCTTCGGGGGCTCTGGGGCCAACGTCCTGACTTTC

D: NA
J: TRBJ2-5
size: NA
length: 13
V: TRBV20-1
CDR3: CSAFQGGPETQYF
DNA: TGCAGTGCTTTTCAGGGGGGGCCGGAGACCCAGTACTTC

D: NA
J: TRBJ2-3
size: medium-sized
length: 12
V: TRBV7-8
CDR3: CASSLNGNTQYF
DNA: TGTGCCAGCAGCTTAAATGGAAATACGCAGTATTTT

D: NA
J: TRBJ2-7
size: once
length: 16
V: TRBV6-1
CDR3: CASSRPSIGRGHEQYF
DNA: TGTGCCAGCAGCCGCCCTTCCATCGGCAGGGGCCACGAGCAGTACTTC

D: NA
J: TRBJ1-5
size: few
length: 14
V: TRBV25-1
CDR3: CASSDWDSNQPQHF
DNA: TGTGCCAGCAGTGATTGGGACAGCAATCAGCCCCAGCATTTT

D: NA
J: TRBJ1-5
size: few
length: 14
V: TRBV20-1
CDR3: CSARSSSSNQPQHF
DNA: TGCAGTGCCCGCTCCTCCAGCAGCAATCAGCCCCAGCATTTT

D: NA
J: TRBJ1-3
size: NA
length: 14
V: TRBV10-3
CDR3: CAISDGSSGNTIYF
DNA: TGTGCCATCAGTGACGGGAGCTCTGGAAACACCATATATTTT

D: TRBD1
J: TRBJ1-2
size: NA
length: 16
V: TRBV6-5
CDR3: CASSYSRTGGSYGYTF
DNA: TGTGCCAGCAGTTACTCGAGAACAGGGGGCAGTTATGGCTACACCTTC

D: NA
J: TRBJ1-2
size: NA
length: 14
V: TRBV7-2
CDR3: CASTPPQEFYGYTF
DNA: TGTGCCAGCACCCCTCCACAGGAGTTCTATGGCTACACCTTC

D: NA
J: TRBJ1-5
size: large
length: 14
V: TRBV19
CDR3: CAVTGPTFGQPQHF
DNA: TGTGCCGTAACAGGGCCCACCTTTGGGCAGCCCCAGCATTTT

D: NA
J: TRBJ2-1
size: NA
length: 15
V: TRBV5-4
CDR3: CASSLDGPAHNEQFF
DNA: TGTGCCAGCAGCTTGGATGGGCCTGCCCACAATGAGCAGTTCTTC

D: TRBD1
J: TRBJ1-2
size: few
length: 11
V: TRBV6-1
CDR3: CASGQGTGYTF
DNA: TGTGCCAGCGGACAGGGGACGGGCTACACCTTC

D: NA
J: TRBJ2-2
size: NA
length: 14
V: TRBV6-1
CDR3: CASSADLFTGELFF
DNA: TGTGCCAGCAGTGCGGACCTCTTCACCGGGGAGCTGTTTTTT

D: TRBD2
J: TRBJ2-7
size: few
length: 11
V: TRBV20-1
CDR3: CSAKREGEQYF
DNA: TGCAGTGCTAAACGGGAGGGCGAGCAGTACTTC

D: NA
J: TRBJ2-5
size: NA
length: 14
V: TRBV7-8
CDR3: CASSPPPDGGTQYF
DNA: TGTGCCAGCAGCCCCCCGCCGGACGGTGGGACCCAGTACTTC

D: NA
J: TRBJ1-4
size: hyperexpanded
length: 13
V: TRBV20-1
CDR3: CSASPGTPRGLFF
DNA: TGCAGTGCAAGCCCCGGGACACCCCGAGGACTGTTTTTT

D: NA
J: TRBJ2-7
size: NA
length: 14
V: TRBV6-5
CDR3: CASSYPGEGREQYF
DNA: TGTGCCAGCAGTTACCCGGGTGAGGGGCGCGAGCAGTACTTC

D: NA
J: TRBJ2-4
size: once
length: 14
V: TRBV20-1
CDR3: CSAPVLLAKNIQYF
DNA: TGCAGTGCTCCAGTGCTACTAGCCAAAAACATTCAGTACTTC